This paragraph reports one T cell receptor (beta chain). Its antigen is still unknown. The data were taken from a study of CD8 T cells in Susac syndrome. Random hexamers were used to reverse transcribe the RNA input (roughly 0.5 to 1 ug). One entry per CDR3 protein, called by TCRdb with MiXCR from the immunoSEQ multiplex PCR reads. The table has approximately 110,000 distinct CDR3 sequences, around 94% seen once. This CDR3 is 15 amino acids long. Trimming removed 0 bases at V and 1 base at J, with 10 bases between. The germline CDR1 and CDR2 sequences are DFQATT and SNEGSKA (reference sequence). Findings of the study overall: Regarding the TCR sequencing and HLA analysis, the study admitted that a relatively small number of individuals were involved.

The healthy controls were matched to patients by age and sex. Sequenced material: CD4+ T cells from PBMCs. The rearrangement joins TRBV20-1 to TRBJ2-1; D is ambiguous. This clonotype was obtained from a human donor in good health. The CDR3 bases are TGCAGTGCTAGAGATTCCCTTGTTTCCTACAATGAGCAGTTCTTC. As protein: CSARDSLVSYNEQFF.